Listed below are T cell receptor beta chains from one sample, sequenced in a study of early T cells in non-severe SARS-CoV-2 infection. TCRdb passed the 5' RACE reads through MiXCR, listing each CDR3 protein once. The data hold around 63,000 distinct CDR3 sequences, with about 6% observed a single time. This material consisted of whole blood, taken at baseline. These receptors came from an adult who was a healthcare worker with PCR-confirmed SARS-CoV-2 infection or an uninfected control (not recorded which). The CDR3 runs from the conserved cysteine through the conserved F or W.

j_call,v_call,cdr3_aa
TRBJ2-2,TRBV18,CASSPIADTGELFF
TRBJ2-2,TRBV27,CASSLLTQLNTGELFF
TRBJ2-7,TRBV10-3,CAISDSGRVYEQYF
TRBJ2-1,TRBV2,CASSWVAGALEYNEQFF
TRBJ2-5,TRBV6-2/TRBV6-3,CATSHVQETQYF
TRBJ2-7,TRBV7-8,CASSLAGAVPLEQYF
TRBJ1-6,TRBV10-3,CAISRGQGAENSPLHF
TRBJ1-2,TRBV6-2/TRBV6-3,CASNQLLGIDGYTF
TRBJ2-7,TRBV6-1,CASSDPPGTSGYSYEQYF
TRBJ2-1,TRBV20-1,CSANRGGDNEQFF
TRBJ1-2,TRBV28,CASSSTGVYGYTF
TRBJ1-6,TRBV20-1,CSAIGGGYSYNSPLHF
TRBJ2-7,TRBV6-6,CASSKREGKDEQYF
TRBJ2-3,TRBV10-3,CAITAGQPTDTQYF
TRBJ1-2,TRBV28,CASSLRGKLGYTF
TRBJ2-2,TRBV4-3,CASSQEGGPVTGELFF
TRBJ2-5,TRBV12-3/TRBV12-4,CASSWTGSGLQETQYF
TRBJ1-1,TRBV5-1,CASSIPKGEDAEAFF
TRBJ2-6,TRBV28,CASSLWATGVSLSGANVLTF
TRBJ2-1,TRBV20-1,CSARDLSGGISYNEQFF
TRBJ2-1,TRBV29-1,CSSLELSYNEQFF
TRBJ2-2,TRBV7-9,CASSLSSGELFF
TRBJ2-7,TRBV7-9,CASSLGDSGYEQYF
TRBJ1-2,TRBV12-3/TRBV12-4,CASSLRGGYGYTF
TRBJ2-7,TRBV15,CATSGGTSGRAEQYF
TRBJ2-3,TRBV4-3,CASSQAGRAPVDTQYF
TRBJ1-2,TRBV29-1,CSVVRPLNYGYTF
TRBJ2-1,TRBV18,CASSPPPGYNEQFF
TRBJ2-7,TRBV27,CASSPNPLGGGHGGPYEQYF
TRBJ2-5,TRBV21-1,CATSGTGQETQYF
TRBJ2-5,TRBV9,CASSDYQEETQYF
TRBJ1-4,TRBV29-1,CSVEIQGDEKLFF
TRBJ2-7,TRBV4-3,CASSQGATGVWEQYF
TRBJ1-2,TRBV7-2,CASSLSSTGYGYTF
TRBJ2-7,TRBV5-5,CASSLLTSGAYEQYF
TRBJ2-2,TRBV20-1,CSATGQLGGGELFF
TRBJ1-5,TRBV9,CASSVAPGTGQPQHF
TRBJ2-7,TRBV19,CASSSTGGIDYEQYF
TRBJ2-2,TRBV24-1,CATSDPKGLADNTGELFF
TRBJ2-3,TRBV18,CASSRNSGTSRDTQYF
TRBJ2-2,TRBV13,CASSRGRPTGELFF
TRBJ1-2,TRBV4-1,CASSQDRRTNYGYTF
TRBJ1-1,TRBV29-1,CSSGGTGMIPFF
TRBJ2-3,TRBV5-1,CASRSPSSGDTQYF
TRBJ2-5,TRBV28,CASSFLETQYF
TRBJ1-2,TRBV10-3,CAITEGPTIYGYTF
TRBJ1-3,TRBV28,CASSLWAGGPGNTIYF
TRBJ2-2,TRBV28,CASSLRRATNTGELFF
TRBJ1-3,TRBV10-2,CASRTDRLSGNTIYF
TRBJ2-3,TRBV7-2,CASSPSASRDTQYF
TRBJ1-4,TRBV18,CASSLDRVNEKLFF
TRBJ2-7,TRBV12-3/TRBV12-4,CASSLRNRGSYEQYF
TRBJ1-5,TRBV28,CASSLSTLENSNQPQHF
TRBJ2-3,TRBV20-1,CSTQGGRVDTQYF
TRBJ2-5,TRBV12-3/TRBV12-4,CASSSGAETQYF
TRBJ1-1,TRBV3-1,CASSLNGRMNTEAFF
TRBJ2-5,TRBV19,CASSIRTEETQYF
TRBJ1-4,TRBV20-1,CTVADTNEKLFF
TRBJ1-2,TRBV7-8,CASSRGEGYGYTF
TRBJ2-3,TRBV20-1,CGVTIQTDTQYF